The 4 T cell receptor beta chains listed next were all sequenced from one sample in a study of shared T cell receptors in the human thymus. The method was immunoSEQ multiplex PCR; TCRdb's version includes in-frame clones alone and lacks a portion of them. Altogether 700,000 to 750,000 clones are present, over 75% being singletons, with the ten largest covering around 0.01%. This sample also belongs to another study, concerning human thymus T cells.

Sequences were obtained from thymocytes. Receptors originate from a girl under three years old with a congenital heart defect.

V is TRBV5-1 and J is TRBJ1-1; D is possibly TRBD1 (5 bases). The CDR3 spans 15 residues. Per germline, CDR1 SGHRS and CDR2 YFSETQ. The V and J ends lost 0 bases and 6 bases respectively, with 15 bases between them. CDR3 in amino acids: CASSLGPPTAPEAFF. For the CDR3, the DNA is TGCGCCAGCAGCTTGGGTCCCCCGACAGCCCCTGAAGCTTTCTTT.

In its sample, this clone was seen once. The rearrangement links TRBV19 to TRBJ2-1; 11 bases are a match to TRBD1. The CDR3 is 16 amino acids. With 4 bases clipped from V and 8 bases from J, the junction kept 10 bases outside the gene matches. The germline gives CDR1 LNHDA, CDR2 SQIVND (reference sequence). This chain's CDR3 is CASSKDRGRIIDEQFF. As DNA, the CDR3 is TGTGCCAGTAGTAAGGACAGGGGGCGAATTATCGATGAGCAGTTCTTC.

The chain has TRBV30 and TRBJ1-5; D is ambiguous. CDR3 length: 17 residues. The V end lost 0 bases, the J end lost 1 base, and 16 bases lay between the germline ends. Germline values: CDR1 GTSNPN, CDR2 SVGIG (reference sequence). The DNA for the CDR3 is TGTGCCTGGAGTGTACTCGGTTCCCGAGGGAGCAATCAGCCCCAGCATTTT. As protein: CAWSVLGSRGSNQPQHF.

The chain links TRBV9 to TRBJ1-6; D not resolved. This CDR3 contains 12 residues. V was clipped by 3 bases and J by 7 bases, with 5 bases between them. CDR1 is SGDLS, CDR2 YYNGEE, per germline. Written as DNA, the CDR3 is TGTGCCAGCAGCGCCCGGAATTCACCCCTCCACTTT. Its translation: CASSARNSPLHF.